The 25 T cell receptor beta chains given below trace back to one sample, sequenced in a study of control samples from healthy donors and cancer patients. Here immunoSEQ multiplex PCR was the method, and the copy in TCRdb shows in-frame clones only, minus some. The sample contains roughly 18,000 clones, around four fifths of which appear only once. The sequencing input was PBMCs. Receptors originate from a woman aged 70 to 79 with lung cancer.

The chain couples TRBV5-1 to TRBJ2-2, with TRBD1 matching 10 bases. This CDR3 has 18 amino acids. In germline, CDR1 is SGHRS, CDR2 YFSETQ. V gave up 2 bases and J gave up 1 base; unmatched junction bases: 8. CDR3 amino acids: CASSLSARDRGNTGELFF. The CDR3 coding sequence is TGCGCCAGCAGCTTAAGTGCCCGGGACAGGGGGAACACCGGGGAGCTGTTTTTT.

The chain carries TRBV11-3 and TRBJ1-1, with 7 bases that match TRBD1. With 7 bases clipped from V and 6 bases from J, the junction kept 5 bases outside the gene matches. Germline V gene lookup returns CDR1 SGHNT and CDR2 YENEEA. The CDR3 is 12 residues long. The CDR3 nucleotides read TGTGCCAGCATCGGACAGGCCCCTGAAGCTTTCTTT. Its protein is CASIGQAPEAFF.

This clone showed up just once. The V and J genes are TRBV18 and TRBJ1-1; no clear D gene. CDR3 length: 16 amino acids. Trimming stripped 3 bases from V and 1 base from J, with 15 bases between. From germline, CDR1 is KGHSH and CDR2 LQKENI. CDR3 nucleotide sequence: TGTGCCAGCTCACCGGGTTCTCGACGGGAGAACACTGAAGCTTTCTTT. Encoded protein: CASSPGSRRENTEAFF.

The J gene is TRBJ2-5, the V gene TRBV6-6; TRBD2 might be the D (6 bases). V was shortened by 2 bases and J by 2 bases, with 12 bases between the two germline ends. This CDR3 is 15 amino acids long. Per germline, CDR1 MNHNY and CDR2 SVGAGI (reference sequence). The CDR3 sequence is CASSYGRGVQETQYF. CDR3 coding DNA: TGTGCCAGCAGTTACGGCCGCGGGGTACAAGAGACCCAGTACTTC.

J is TRBJ2-2 and V is TRBV23-1, with D perhaps TRBD1 or TRBD2 (5 bases each). TRBV23-1 is an ORF, with its function uncertain. This CDR3 contains 16 residues. V lost 8 bases and J lost 0, with 16 bases in between. The CDR3 here is CASPPAGRANTGELFF. In nucleotides, the CDR3 is TGCGCCAGCCCCCCTGCGGGCAGGGCGAACACCGGGGAGCTGTTTTTT.

The table lists this clone with a few counts. The chain couples TRBV12-3 or TRBV12-4 to TRBJ1-5, with D possibly TRBD1 on 5 matching bases. CDR3 length: 13 residues. Between the trimmed V and J ends, which lost 3 bases and 7 bases, there was a span of 10 bases. As DNA, the CDR3 is TGTGCCAGCAGTTTTCTCAGGGACCAGCCCCAGCATTTT. Its translation is CASSFLRDQPQHF.

This chain joins TRBV19 and TRBJ2-2; the D gene is possibly TRBD2 (6 bases). CDR1 and CDR2 from the germline V gene are LNHDA and SQIVND (reference sequence). The germline V and J ends were trimmed by 1 base and 5 bases, with 11 bases remaining between them. The CDR3 contains 15 residues. CDR3 sequence (DNA): TGTGCCAGTAGTATAGTTAGCGGAAATACCGGGGAGCTGTTTTTT. Its protein product is CASSIVSGNTGELFF.

The chain combines TRBV7-2 with TRBJ1-2, with 10 bases aligning to TRBD1. Germline lookup yields CDR1 SGHTA and CDR2 FQGNSA. This CDR3 contains 16 residues. V lost 1 base to trimming and J lost 5 bases; unmatched junction nucleotides: 7. CDR3 region: CASSLDGTGVMYGYTF. As DNA, the CDR3 is TGTGCCAGCAGCTTAGATGGGACAGGGGTTATGTATGGCTACACCTTC.

The chain combines TRBV27 with TRBJ2-3, with D unresolved. From germline, CDR1 is MNHEY and CDR2 SMNVEV (reference sequence). This CDR3 spans 17 amino acids. With 2 bases removed from V and 4 bases from J, the gap between germline ends came to 19 bases. The CDR3 region has the DNA TGTGCCAGCAGTTTAGTCGTAGGTGGGTCGGCCGCAGATACGCAGTATTTT. The encoded protein is CASSLVVGGSAADTQYF.

The chain combines TRBV7-9 with TRBJ1-1; possibly TRBD1 for D (5 bases). This CDR3 contains 14 residues. Germline V gene lookup returns CDR1 SEHNR and CDR2 FQNEAQ (reference sequence). V was pared by 4 bases and J by 1 base, with 10 bases between. The CDR3 loop reads CASSSNRRNTEAFF. The CDR3 nucleotides read TGTGCCAGCAGCTCCAACAGGAGGAACACTGAAGCTTTCTTT.

V and J are TRBV5-4 and TRBJ2-2; no reliable D call. Germline assignment: CDR1 SGHNT and CDR2 YYREEE (reference sequence). CDR3 length equals 13 residues. Trimming took 4 bases from V and 4 from J, leaving 8 bases between them. The CDR3 loop is CASSVDPTGELFF. In nucleotides, the CDR3 is TGTGCCAGCAGCGTAGACCCCACCGGGGAGCTGTTTTTT. The full variable domain, rest sourced from reference TRBV5-4 and TRBJ2-2, is ETGVTQSPTHLIKTRGQQVTLRCSSQSGHNTVSWYQQALGQGPQFIFQYYREEENGRGNFPPRFSGLQFPNYSSELNVNALELDDSALYLCASSVDPTGELFFGEGSRLTVL.

This chain uses TRBV7-8 with TRBJ1-6, with TRBD1 as a possible D gene (5 bases). The V gene's germline CDR1 is SGHVS and CDR2 FQNEAQ. The CDR3 has 15 amino acids. Trimming pared 2 bases from V and 5 bases from J, leaving 10 bases between. The CDR3 nucleotides read TGTGCCAGCAGCTTACAGACAGCCAATAATTCACCCCTCCACTTT. Amino acids: CASSLQTANNSPLHF.

The chain carries TRBV19 and TRBJ1-1; 7 nucleotides align to TRBD1. The CDR3 loop spans 15 amino acids. The germline V gene has CDR1 LNHDA and CDR2 SQIVND (reference sequence). The J segment lost 8 bases and the V segment lost 6 bases, leaving 15 bases of the junction unmatched. CDR3 amino acids: CASSVSGGLPLEAFF. The CDR3 DNA reads TGTGCCAGTAGCGTATCAGGGGGGCTTCCCTTGGAAGCTTTCTTT.

In nucleotides, the CDR3 is TGTGCCAGCAGTCACCAGAGTGGAGCAGATACGCAGTATTTT. Its translation is CASSHQSGADTQYF. The chain links TRBV6-5 to TRBJ2-3; D gene uncertain. V lost 5 bases and J 4 bases, leaving 13 bases between the germline ends. Germline V gene lookup returns CDR1 MNHEY and CDR2 SVGAGI. The CDR3 runs 14 residues.

The genes are TRBV6-5 and TRBJ1-1; D ambiguous. The CDR3 has 16 amino acids. V dropped 0 bases and J dropped 1 base, with 12 bases sitting between them. Germline V CDR1 and CDR2: MNHEY, SVGAGI. CDR3 residues: CASSYSRIQSNTEAFF. For the CDR3, the DNA is TGTGCCAGCAGTTACTCGCGGATCCAATCGAACACTGAAGCTTTCTTT.

A note on this clone: The junction departs from the called germline gene at one end, perhaps through a read error. The rearrangement uses TRBV9 and TRBJ1-6; D not certain. CDR1 and CDR2 from the germline V gene are SGDLS and YYNGEE. The CDR3 sequence is 12 residues long. The CDR3, as DNA: TGTGCCACCAGCTCCTATAATTCACCCCTCCACTTT. This encodes CATSSYNSPLHF.

This clone was detected a few times. The chain carries TRBV19 and TRBJ1-2; the D gene is possibly TRBD1 (5 bases). Germline V gene data show CDR1 as LNHDA and CDR2 as SQIVND (reference sequence). With 0 bases removed from V and 8 bases from J, the gap between germline ends came to 16 bases. This CDR3 comprises 15 residues. The CDR3 sequence is CASSIDVTGTRGYTF. CDR3 nucleotides: TGTGCCAGTAGTATAGATGTCACCGGGACGAGAGGCTACACCTTC.

V gene TRBV10-3 combines with J gene TRBJ2-2; the match to TRBD1 covers 7 bases. The CDR3 loop spans 16 amino acids. Per germline, CDR1 ENHRY and CDR2 SYGVKD. Trimming took 3 bases from V and 2 from J; bases not matched to a gene: 6. The CDR3 here is CAISDSRTGNTGELFF. Written as DNA, the CDR3 is TGTGCCATCAGTGATTCGAGGACAGGTAACACCGGGGAGCTGTTTTTT.

As to this clone: The same CDR3 arises from other DNA sequences in this sample as well. The V and J genes are TRBV7-9 and TRBJ2-7, with a tentative D call TRBD1 (6 bases). Trimming pared 5 bases from V and 4 bases from J, leaving 15 bases between. The CDR3 is made up of 14 amino acids. Per the germline V gene, CDR1 is SEHNR and CDR2 is FQNEAQ (reference sequence). CDR3 nucleotide sequence: TGTGCCAGCAGCGGTGAGGGGGTGGGTTACGAGCAGTACTTC. The encoded protein is CASSGEGVGYEQYF.

The table lists this clone with a few counts. The rearrangement links TRBV6-6 to TRBJ1-2; unclear D gene. With 4 bases removed from V and 8 bases from J, the gap between germline ends came to 17 bases. Germline V gene lookup returns CDR1 MNHNY and CDR2 SVGAGI (reference sequence). This CDR3 has 14 amino acids. The CDR3 nucleotides read TGTGCCAGCAGTTCTGGGGAGCACTCGGGAGGCTACACCTTC. Its translation is CASSSGEHSGGYTF.

J is TRBJ1-2 and V is TRBV7-9; D gene unclear. Trimming pared 1 base from V and 2 bases from J, leaving 5 bases between. The length of the CDR3 is 13 residues. The germline V gene encodes CDR1 SEHNR and CDR2 FQNEAQ (reference sequence). In nucleotides, the CDR3 is TGTGCCAGCAGCTTAGGAGGGAACTATGGCTACACCTTC. The encoded protein is CASSLGGNYGYTF.

The chain combines TRBV6-2 or TRBV6-3 with TRBJ2-2; TRBD2 agrees at 13 bases. Germline trimming cut 6 bases from V and 1 base from J; bases unmatched to any gene: 5. Germline V CDR1 and CDR2: MNHEY, SVGEGT. This CDR3 spans 17 amino acids. This CDR3 reads CASSPLAGGENTGELFF. In DNA form, the CDR3 reads TGTGCCAGCAGCCCACTAGCGGGAGGGGAGAACACCGGGGAGCTGTTTTTT.

This clone was counted a few times. The chain carries TRBV6-4 and TRBJ2-3; TRBD2 might be the D (6 bases). CDR1 and CDR2 from the germline V gene are MRHNA and SNTAGT. CDR3 length: 15 amino acids. V shed 7 bases and J shed 2 bases, with 16 bases lying between them. CDR3 sequence (DNA): TGTGCCAGCAAGGATGGCTCGCGGGACACAGATACGCAGTATTTT. It is translated as CASKDGSRDTDTQYF.

The genes are TRBV5-4 and TRBJ2-3; D remains unclear. This CDR3 region has 14 residues. Trimming removed 3 bases at V and 6 bases at J, with 14 bases between. CDR1 and CDR2 from the germline V gene are SGHNT and YYREEE (reference sequence). CDR3 amino acids: CASSSDGGRDTQYF. In nucleotides, the CDR3 is TGTGCCAGCAGCTCGGACGGTGGAAGGGATACGCAGTATTTT.

The V gene is TRBV2, the J gene TRBJ1-2; D uncertain. This CDR3 is built from 13 residues. Trimming took off 1 base at V and 3 bases at J, with 6 bases between the two ends. Looked up from germline, CDR1 is SNHLY and CDR2 is FYNNEI. For the CDR3, the DNA is TGTGCCAGCAGTGAAGAGGTAGACTATGGCTACACCTTC. Protein: CASSEEVDYGYTF.